These T cell receptor beta chains were read from a single sample in a study of T cell repertoires in cytomegalovirus infection. TCRdb fed the reads into MiXCR, producing one record per CDR3 protein. This table holds just over 300,000 distinct CDR3 sequences, roughly 15% found once. The sequenced sample was PBMCs. Receptors originate from a human donor in good health (CMV status not recorded). Some clones in this sample may be carry-over from other donors' samples. The CDR3 runs from the conserved cysteine through the conserved F or W. Fields, in order: V gene, clone size, D gene, J gene, CDR3 protein, CDR3 DNA. The D gene is left open where the match is weak. Clone size is not always given. Where it is, it says once, few, many or a class for expanded clones.

TRBV19	NA	NA	TRBJ2-2	CASKFRRAGELFF	TGTGCCAGTAAATTCCGGAGGGCCGGGGAGCTGTTTTTT
TRBV10-3	many	NA	TRBJ1-1	CAISDLGMNTEAFF	TGTGCCATCAGTGACCTGGGCATGAACACTGAAGCTTTCTTT
TRBV25-1	NA	NA	TRBJ2-6	CASSDARDHSGANVLTF	TGTGCCAGCAGTGACGCCCGGGACCACTCTGGGGCCAACGTCCTGACTTTC
TRBV2	few	TRBD2	TRBJ2-7	CASSEAGEGFDEQYF	TGTGCCAGCAGTGAAGCGGGGGAGGGTTTCGACGAGCAGTACTTC
TRBV4-3	many	NA	TRBJ2-6	CASSQDSAGLNGANVLTF	TGCGCCAGCAGCCAAGATTCGGCGGGTCTTAATGGGGCCAACGTCCTGACTTTC
TRBV20-1	once	NA	TRBJ2-7	CSARGWTDPYEQYF	TGCAGTGCTAGAGGCTGGACAGACCCCTACGAGCAGTACTTC
TRBV19	NA	NA	TRBJ2-7	CASSIGPGYEQYF	TGTGCCAGTAGTATAGGACCTGGCTACGAGCAGTACTTC
TRBV5-1	few	NA	TRBJ1-6	CASSNLTGPNSPLHF	TGCGCCAGCTCAAATCTAACAGGGCCAAATTCACCCCTCCACTTT
TRBV5-1	NA	NA	TRBJ2-5	CASSLVPGEETQYF	TGCGCCAGCAGCTTGGTTCCAGGGGAAGAGACCCAGTACTTC
TRBV5-1	NA	NA	TRBJ2-3	CASHTGAISTDTQYF	TGCGCCAGCCATACAGGAGCTATTAGCACAGATACGCAGTATTTT
TRBV7-2	few	TRBD2	TRBJ2-1	CASSVVSGGANEQFF	TGTGCCAGCAGCGTCGTTTCCGGGGGGGCCAATGAGCAGTTCTTC
TRBV5-1	NA	NA	TRBJ2-1	CASSPDPSAIRDEQFF	TGCGCCAGCAGCCCGGACCCTAGCGCTATACGGGATGAGCAGTTCTTC
TRBV6-2/TRBV6-3	once	NA	TRBJ1-1	CASSYRTVNTEAFF	TGTGCCAGCAGTTATCGGACGGTGAACACTGAAGCTTTCTTT
TRBV12-3/TRBV12-4	many	NA	TRBJ1-2	CASSFDGSYGYTF	TGTGCCAGCAGTTTCGACGGGAGCTATGGCTACACCTTC
TRBV6-5	few	NA	TRBJ1-6	CASSYSIGGSPLHF	TGTGCCAGCAGTTACTCGATCGGGGGGTCACCCCTCCACTTT
TRBV24-1	NA	NA	TRBJ2-1	CATSDTHTGWSYNEQFF	TGTGCCACCAGTGATACCCACACAGGGTGGTCCTACAATGAGCAGTTCTTC
TRBV6-1	few	TRBD1	TRBJ2-5	CASSEALGQAETQYF	TGTGCCAGCAGTGAAGCCCTAGGACAGGCGGAGACCCAGTACTTC
TRBV27	many	NA	TRBJ1-1	CASILTWGSTEAFF	TGTGCCAGCATATTGACTTGGGGGAGCACTGAAGCTTTCTTT
TRBV2	many	NA	TRBJ1-1	CASRDGRDNTEAFF	TGTGCCAGCAGGGACGGACGGGATAACACTGAAGCTTTCTTT
TRBV10-3	NA	NA	TRBJ2-7	CATGTQNYEQYF	TGTGCCACCGGGACGCAAAACTACGAGCAGTACTTC
TRBV10-3	many	TRBD1	TRBJ2-7	CATGGTGKSYEQYF	TGTGCCACCGGGGGGACAGGGAAGTCCTACGAGCAGTACTTC
TRBV28	many	NA	TRBJ1-5	CASSTGKIISNQPQHF	TGTGCCAGCAGTACAGGCAAGATCATAAGCAATCAGCCCCAGCATTTT
TRBV28	NA	TRBD1	TRBJ1-2	CASSRRTGQGGYTF	TGTGCCAGCAGTAGGCGGACAGGGCAGGGAGGCTACACCTTC
TRBV3-1	many	TRBD1	TRBJ1-5	CASSQGTGSNQPQHF	TGCGCCAGCAGCCAAGGGACAGGGAGCAATCAGCCCCAGCATTTT
TRBV6-1	many	TRBD2	TRBJ2-5	CASSLELAGGGETQYF	TGTGCCAGCAGTCTGGAACTAGCGGGGGGTGGAGAGACCCAGTACTTC
TRBV7-9	NA	NA	TRBJ1-2	CASDVATENYGYTF	TGTGCCAGCGACGTTGCCACAGAGAACTATGGCTACACCTTC
TRBV7-2	few	TRBD1	TRBJ2-4	CASSRSGVEQGDF	TGTGCCAGCAGCCGCTCAGGGGTTGAACAGGGGGACTTC
TRBV7-2	many	NA	TRBJ1-1	CASSFTQNTEAFF	TGTGCCAGCAGCTTTACCCAGAACACTGAAGCTTTCTTT
TRBV14	NA	NA	TRBJ1-6	CASSPLGRGNSPLHF	TGTGCCAGCAGCCCCTTAGGAAGGGGTAATTCACCCCTCCACTTT
TRBV4-2	many	TRBD1	TRBJ1-1	CASSQDGTAMNTEAFF	TGTGCCAGCAGCCAAGACGGGACAGCTATGAACACTGAAGCTTTCTTT
TRBV7-6	once	NA	TRBJ1-1	CASSLPRGQANTEAFF	TGTGCCAGCAGCTTACCGCGGGGCCAAGCGAACACTGAAGCTTTCTTT
TRBV6-1	many	TRBD1	TRBJ2-1	CASRETGVGEQFF	TGTGCCAGCAGGGAAACAGGGGTGGGTGAGCAGTTCTTC
TRBV28	NA	NA	TRBJ2-2	CASSSVVGGRNTGELFF	TGTGCCAGCAGTTCTGTGGTAGGGGGTAGGAACACCGGGGAGCTGTTTTTT
TRBV6-1	many	NA	TRBJ2-7	CASSETQGGGYEQYF	TGTGCCAGCAGTGAGACACAGGGAGGAGGGTACGAGCAGTACTTC
TRBV28	few	TRBD1	TRBJ2-7	CASSPPLAGGTYEQYF	TGTGCCAGCAGTCCCCCCCTGGCAGGGGGCACCTACGAGCAGTACTTC
TRBV27	NA	NA	TRBJ1-1	CASSQGGTEAFF	TGTGCCAGCAGTCAGGGAGGCACTGAAGCTTTCTTT
TRBV20-1	few	TRBD1	TRBJ1-1	CSASRLDRENTEAFF	TGCAGTGCTAGTAGACTTGACAGGGAGAACACTGAAGCTTTCTTT
TRBV7-3	few	NA	TRBJ2-3	CASSLRGYTDTQYF	TGTGCCAGCAGCTTACGTGGGTACACAGATACGCAGTATTTT
TRBV6-1	NA	NA	TRBJ1-2	CASSEAAPAGGSYTF	TGTGCCAGCAGTGAAGCGGCCCCAGCGGGCGGAAGCTACACCTTC
TRBV11-2	many	TRBD1	TRBJ2-5	CASGRDRGEETQYF	TGTGCCAGCGGGCGGGACAGGGGGGAAGAGACCCAGTACTTC
TRBV10-3	NA	NA	TRBJ2-7	CAIADSPSSYEQYF	TGTGCCATCGCTGACAGCCCAAGCTCCTACGAGCAGTACTTC
TRBV7-9	NA	TRBD1	TRBJ1-1	CASSGPDRAVTEAFF	TGTGCCAGCAGCGGACCGGACAGGGCGGTCACTGAAGCTTTCTTT
TRBV11-2	many	TRBD1	TRBJ1-3	CASSLNPIGTGYSGNTIYF	TGTGCCAGCAGCTTAAACCCCATCGGGACAGGGTACTCTGGAAACACCATATATTTT
TRBV7-6	few	NA	TRBJ2-1	CASSLLGLTLGNEQFF	TGTGCCAGCAGCTTATTAGGGCTAACGTTGGGGAATGAGCAGTTCTTC
TRBV20-1	NA	TRBD2	TRBJ2-7	CSAPSLLAGGRWASEQYF	TGCAGTGCTCCTTCCCTGTTAGCGGGGGGGCGTTGGGCCTCGGAGCAGTACTTC
TRBV28	NA	NA	TRBJ1-2	CASHGQTTGYSGYTF	TGTGCCAGCCACGGACAGACAACTGGGTACTCTGGCTACACCTTC
TRBV20-1	NA	NA	TRBJ2-1	CSARAFSGSLSYNEQFF	TGCAGTGCTAGAGCCTTCTCCGGATCCCTCTCCTACAATGAGCAGTTCTTC
TRBV6-1	many	NA	TRBJ2-7	CASSAPGRPTTYEQYF	TGTGCCAGCAGTGCCCCGGGGAGACCTACAACCTACGAGCAGTACTTC
TRBV20-1	many	TRBD1	TRBJ2-7	CSAMQSTGVEQYF	TGCAGTGCCATGCAGAGTACAGGGGTCGAGCAGTACTTC
TRBV11-1	NA	NA	TRBJ1-6	CASSAAGTSLGPLHF	TGTGCCAGCAGCGCAGCCGGGACATCTCTTGGACCCCTCCACTTT
TRBV7-9	NA	NA	TRBJ1-6	CASSLVDNSPLHF	TGTGCCAGCAGCTTAGTGGATAATTCACCCCTCCACTTT
TRBV4-2	many	TRBD1	TRBJ2-4	CASSQGVGTVIQYF	TGTGCCAGCAGCCAAGGAGTCGGGACAGTCATTCAGTACTTC
TRBV7-9	many	TRBD1	TRBJ2-2	CASSGQGYTGELFF	TGTGCCAGCAGCGGACAGGGGTACACCGGGGAGCTGTTTTTT
TRBV5-6	many	NA	TRBJ1-2	CASSLAMNNYGYTF	TGTGCCAGCAGCTTGGCCATGAATAACTATGGCTACACCTTC
TRBV3-1	NA	NA	TRBJ1-2	CASSQDIVTSNYGYTF	TGTGCCAGCAGCCAAGATATTGTGACATCTAACTATGGCTACACCTTC
TRBV5-4	NA	NA	TRBJ2-1	CASSHPRGASYNEQFF	TGTGCCAGCAGCCATCCTCGGGGGGCCTCCTACAATGAGCAGTTCTTC
TRBV10-3	NA	NA	TRBJ2-5	CAIQVEETQYF	TGTGCCATCCAAGTGGAGGAGACCCAGTACTTC